This note documents a single T cell receptor beta chain sequence. Its cognate antigen is unknown. The entry originates in a study of cytomegalovirus exposure and HLA in healthy donors. General study points: It was assumed in the presence/absence analyses that sequencing depth was roughly uniform across donors. Association with HLA alleles at 0.05 false discovery rate was found for some 18,000 TCR beta sequences in a later analysis. Relative to the approximately 680-donor mean, N-insertions were reportedly fewer in an Asian-associated ancestry cluster in a later analysis.

Everyone who donated was a healthy bone marrow donor. Primers for the PCR totalled 60 Vbeta and 13 Jbeta. Clones were sequenced by immunoSEQ multiplex PCR, and TCRdb holds only the in-frame ones, with some missing. Of 150,000 to 200,000 clones in the sample, 80% to 85% were seen once. Germline CDR1 and CDR2: SEHNR and FQNEAQ (reference sequence). There are 16 residues in the CDR3. V was clipped by 3 bases and J by 0 bases, with 9 bases between them. The specimen sequenced was PBMCs. The receptor comes from a woman aged 18 to 35 in good health and CMV-seronegative. This rearrangement joins TRBV7-9 to TRBJ2-6, with D uncertain. In DNA form, the CDR3 reads TGTGCCAGCAGCTTTACTCGTCACTCTGGGGCCAACGTCCTGACTTTC. Protein sequence: CASSFTRHSGANVLTF.